This T cell receptor (beta chain) was obtained from a study of vaccination and CD4 T cells after COVID-19. About the study: Convalescent study patients returned SARS-CoV-2 positive nasal swab PCR results, with fewer than 10 mild cases and one severe. Post-COVID samples had a sampling time that fell a median approximately 93 days after diagnosis (range 35 to 161). Broader study findings: Median reactive clonotypes, those recognizing SARS-CoV-2, rose from about 20 to 38, not significantly.

V dropped 5 bases and J dropped 0; count of bases not matched to a gene: 12. The CDR3 covers 19 residues. Germline CDR1 is MNHNS and CDR2 is SASEGT. Note on this clonotype: As yet, its antigen is unknown.

TCRdb re-called the PCR reads through MiXCR, storing one row per CDR3 protein. This table holds roughly 22,000 distinct CDR3 sequences, about 50% found once. The sequence was collected from a human donor who had recovered from COVID-19. Sequenced here: CD4+ T cells from blood, sampled before SARS-CoV-2 vaccination. J is TRBJ2-6 and V is TRBV6-1; TRBD1 matches 8 bases. Here the CDR3 DNA reads TGTGCCAGCAGTCCCGATCTGGGACAGGCGAGCTCTGGGGCCAACGTCCTGACTTTC. This sequence encodes CASSPDLGQASSGANVLTF.